This T cell receptor (beta chain) was captured in a study of blood T cell repertoires in COVID-19. Study details: There were acute and convalescent COVID-19 samples, and they came from the United States, Italy and Spain. The cDNA or gDNA used as material had been derived from T cells, B-cell-depleted T cells, or PBMCs.

Germline V CDR1 and CDR2: LNHDA, SQIVND (reference sequence). The CDR3 loop spans 13 amino acids. The germline V and J ends were trimmed by 6 bases and 4 bases, with 12 bases remaining between them. Measured with immunoSEQ multiplex PCR; TCRdb has only the in-frame clones, and not every one. The profile shows around 220,000 clones, 84% of them singletons. The sequenced sample consisted of peripheral blood. The receptor was isolated from a man younger than 40 with active or convalescent COVID-19. The gene calls are TRBV19 and TRBJ2-5, with unresolved D. CDR3 residues: CASSGLRRETQYF. The CDR3 DNA is TGTGCCAGTAGCGGCCTCAGGCGAGAGACCCAGTACTTC.